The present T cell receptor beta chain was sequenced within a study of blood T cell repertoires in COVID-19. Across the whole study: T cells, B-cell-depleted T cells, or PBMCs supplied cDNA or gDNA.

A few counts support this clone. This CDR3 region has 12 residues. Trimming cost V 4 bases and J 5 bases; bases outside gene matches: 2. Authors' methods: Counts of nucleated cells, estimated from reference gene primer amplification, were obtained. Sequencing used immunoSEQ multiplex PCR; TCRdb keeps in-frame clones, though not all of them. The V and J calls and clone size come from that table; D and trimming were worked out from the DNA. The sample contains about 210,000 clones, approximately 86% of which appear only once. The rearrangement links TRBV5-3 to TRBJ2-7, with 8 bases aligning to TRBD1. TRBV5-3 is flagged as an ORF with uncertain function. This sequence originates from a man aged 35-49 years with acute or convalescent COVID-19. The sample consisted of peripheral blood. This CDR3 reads CARSRTGHEQYF. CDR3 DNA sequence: TGTGCCAGAAGCCGGACAGGGCACGAGCAGTACTTC.